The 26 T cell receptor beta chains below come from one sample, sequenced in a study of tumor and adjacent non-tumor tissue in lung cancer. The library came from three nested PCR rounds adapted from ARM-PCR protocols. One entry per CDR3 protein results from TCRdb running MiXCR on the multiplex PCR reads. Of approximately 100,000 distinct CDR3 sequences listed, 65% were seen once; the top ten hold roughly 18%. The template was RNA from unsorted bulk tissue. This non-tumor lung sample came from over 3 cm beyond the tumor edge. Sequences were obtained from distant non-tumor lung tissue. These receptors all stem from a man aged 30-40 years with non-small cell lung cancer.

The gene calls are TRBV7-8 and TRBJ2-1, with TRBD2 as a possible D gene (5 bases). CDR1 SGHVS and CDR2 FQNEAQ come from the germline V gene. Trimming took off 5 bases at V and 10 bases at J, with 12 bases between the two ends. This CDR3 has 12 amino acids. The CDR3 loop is CASSVEGNEQFF. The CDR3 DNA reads TGTGCCAGCAGCGTAGAGGGTAACGAGCAGTTCTTC.

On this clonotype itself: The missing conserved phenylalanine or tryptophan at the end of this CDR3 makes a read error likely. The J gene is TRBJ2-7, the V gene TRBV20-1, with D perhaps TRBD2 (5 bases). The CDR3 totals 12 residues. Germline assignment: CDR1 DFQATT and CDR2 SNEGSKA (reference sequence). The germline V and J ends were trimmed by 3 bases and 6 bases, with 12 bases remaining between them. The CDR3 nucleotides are TGCAGTGCTAGCCTGCTGAGGGCCGAGCAGTACTCC. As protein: CSASLLRAEQYS.

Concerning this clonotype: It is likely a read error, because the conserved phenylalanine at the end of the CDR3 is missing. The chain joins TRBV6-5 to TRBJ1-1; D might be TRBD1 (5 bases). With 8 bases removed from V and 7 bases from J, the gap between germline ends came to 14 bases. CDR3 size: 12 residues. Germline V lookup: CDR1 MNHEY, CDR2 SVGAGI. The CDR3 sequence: CASRLSGGEAFL. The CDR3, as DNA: TGTGCCAGCCGTCTAAGCGGGGGTGAAGCTTTCTTA.

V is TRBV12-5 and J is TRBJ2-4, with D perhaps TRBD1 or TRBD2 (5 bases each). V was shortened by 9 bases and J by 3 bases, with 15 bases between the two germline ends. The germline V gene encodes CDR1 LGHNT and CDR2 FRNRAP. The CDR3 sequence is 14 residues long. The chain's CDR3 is CARTVGVIKNIQYF. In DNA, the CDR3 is TGTGCTAGGACAGTGGGGGTAATCAAAAACATTCAGTACTTC.

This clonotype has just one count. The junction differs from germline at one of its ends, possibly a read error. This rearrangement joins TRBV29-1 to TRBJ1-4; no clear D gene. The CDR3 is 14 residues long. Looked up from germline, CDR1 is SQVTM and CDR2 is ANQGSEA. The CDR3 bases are TGCAGCGTTGAAGATGGAGGGAGTGGCGAAAAAATGTTTTTT. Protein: CSVEDGGSGEKMFF. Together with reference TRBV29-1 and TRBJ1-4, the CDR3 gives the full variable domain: SAVISQKPSRDICQRGTSLTIQCQVDSQVTMMFWYRQQPGQSLTLIATANQGSEATYESGFVIDKFPISRPNLTFSTLTVSNMSPEDSSIYLCSVEDGGSGEKMFFGSGTQLSVL.

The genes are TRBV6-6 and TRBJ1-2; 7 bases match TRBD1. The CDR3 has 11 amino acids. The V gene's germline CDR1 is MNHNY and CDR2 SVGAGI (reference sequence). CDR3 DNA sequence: TGTGACTGCACCTTAGACAGGGTAGGAACCTTC. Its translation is CDCTLDRVGTF.

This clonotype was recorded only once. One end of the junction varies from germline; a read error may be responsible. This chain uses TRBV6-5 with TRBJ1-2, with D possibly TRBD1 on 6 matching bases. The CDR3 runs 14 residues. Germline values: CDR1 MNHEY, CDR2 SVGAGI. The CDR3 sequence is CASSYSSRGGGFTF. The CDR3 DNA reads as TGTGCCAGTAGTTACTCGTCCAGGGGCGGGGGCTTCACCTTC.

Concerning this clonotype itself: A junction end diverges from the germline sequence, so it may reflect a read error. CDR3: CSDRAYGGSVSGELFF. The DNA for the CDR3 is TGCAGTGATAGAGCCTATGGAGGGAGTGTATCCGGAGAGCTGTTTTTT. The chain combines TRBV20-1 with TRBJ2-2; D might be TRBD2 (6 bases). Germline CDR1 and CDR2: DFQATT and SNEGSKA (reference sequence). This CDR3 comprises 16 residues.

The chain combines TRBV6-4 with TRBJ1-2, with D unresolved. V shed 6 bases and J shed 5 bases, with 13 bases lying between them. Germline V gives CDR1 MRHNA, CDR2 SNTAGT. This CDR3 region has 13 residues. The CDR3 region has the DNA TGTGCCAGCAGCGACAAGGTTGAGTATGGCTACACCTTC. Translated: CASSDKVEYGYTF.

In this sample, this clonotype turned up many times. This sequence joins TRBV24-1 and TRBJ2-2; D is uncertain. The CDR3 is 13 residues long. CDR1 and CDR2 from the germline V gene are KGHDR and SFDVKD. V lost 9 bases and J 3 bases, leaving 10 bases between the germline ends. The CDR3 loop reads CATSLPDTGELFF. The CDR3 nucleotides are TGTGCCACCTCTCTCCCGGACACCGGGGAGCTGTTTTTT.

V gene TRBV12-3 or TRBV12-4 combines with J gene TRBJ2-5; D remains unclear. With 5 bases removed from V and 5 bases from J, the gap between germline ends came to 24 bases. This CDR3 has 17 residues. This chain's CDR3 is CASSRDIGPNLGETQYF. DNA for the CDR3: TGTGCCAGCAGTCGCGACATAGGGCCCAATCTGGGGGAGACCCAGTACTTC.

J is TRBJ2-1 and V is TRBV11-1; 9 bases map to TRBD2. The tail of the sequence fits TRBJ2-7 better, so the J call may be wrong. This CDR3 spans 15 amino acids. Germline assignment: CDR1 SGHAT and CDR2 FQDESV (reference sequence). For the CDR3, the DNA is TGTGCCAGCAGTGTGTTCATAGCGGGAGTCGATGAGCAGTACTTC. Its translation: CASSVFIAGVDEQYF.

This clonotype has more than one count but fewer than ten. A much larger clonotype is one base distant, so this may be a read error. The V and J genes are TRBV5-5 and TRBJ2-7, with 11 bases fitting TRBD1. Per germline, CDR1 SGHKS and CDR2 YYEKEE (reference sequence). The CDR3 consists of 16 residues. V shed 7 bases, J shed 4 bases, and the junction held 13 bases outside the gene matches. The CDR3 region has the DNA TGTGCCAGCGGCGAGGCGCCTGGACAGGGGGCATACGAGCAGTACTTC. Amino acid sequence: CASGEAPGQGAYEQYF. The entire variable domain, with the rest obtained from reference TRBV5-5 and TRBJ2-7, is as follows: DAGVTQSPTHLIKTRGQQVTLRCSPISGHKSVSWYQQVLGQGPQFIFQYYEKEERGRGNFPDRFSARQFPNYSSELNVNALLLGDSALYLCASGEAPGQGAYEQYFGPGTRLTVT.

In DNA, the CDR3 is TGTGCCAGCAGTAAGGAAAGCGGGGGCACAGATACGCAGTATTTT. This sequence encodes CASSKESGGTDTQYF. The chain links TRBV6-1 to TRBJ2-3; 7 nucleotides match TRBD2. Germline V lookup: CDR1 MNHNS, CDR2 SASEGT. This CDR3 spans 15 amino acids. J lost 1 base, V lost 5 bases, and 6 bases had no gene match.

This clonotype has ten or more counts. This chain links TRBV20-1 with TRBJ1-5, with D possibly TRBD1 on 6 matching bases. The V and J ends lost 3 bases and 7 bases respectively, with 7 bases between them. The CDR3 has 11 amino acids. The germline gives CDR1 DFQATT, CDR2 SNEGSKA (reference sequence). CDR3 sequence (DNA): TGCAGTGCTAGGAGGGGGCAGCCCCAGCATTTT. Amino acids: CSARRGQPQHF.

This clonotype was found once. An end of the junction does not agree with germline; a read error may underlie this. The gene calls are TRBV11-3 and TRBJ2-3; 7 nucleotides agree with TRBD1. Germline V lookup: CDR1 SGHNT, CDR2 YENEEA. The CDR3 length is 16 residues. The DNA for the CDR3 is TGTGCCTGCAGCAAAAGGGACAGCGAAACCACAGATACGCAGTATTTT. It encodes CACSKRDSETTDTQYF.

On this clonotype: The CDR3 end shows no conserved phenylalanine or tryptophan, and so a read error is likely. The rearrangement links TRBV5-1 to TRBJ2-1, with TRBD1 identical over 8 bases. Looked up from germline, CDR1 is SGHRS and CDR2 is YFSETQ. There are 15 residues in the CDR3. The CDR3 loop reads CISSQGTGSYNEQFL. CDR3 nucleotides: TGCATCAGCAGCCAAGGGACAGGTTCCTACAATGAGCAGTTCCTC.

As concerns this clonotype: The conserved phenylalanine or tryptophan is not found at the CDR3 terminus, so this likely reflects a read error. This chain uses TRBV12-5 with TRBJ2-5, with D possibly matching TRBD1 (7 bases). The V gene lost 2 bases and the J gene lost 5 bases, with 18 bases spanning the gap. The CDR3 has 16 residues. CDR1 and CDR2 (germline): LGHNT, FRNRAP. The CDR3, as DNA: TGTGCTAGTGGTTTGAGTATCTCCTCAGGGGGGGAGACCCAGTACATC. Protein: CASGLSISSGGETQYI.

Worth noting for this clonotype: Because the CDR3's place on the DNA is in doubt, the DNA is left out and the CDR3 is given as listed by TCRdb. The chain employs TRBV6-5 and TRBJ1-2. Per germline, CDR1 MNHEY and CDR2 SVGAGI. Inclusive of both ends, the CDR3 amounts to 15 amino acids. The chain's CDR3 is CVSSYSVRGYYCYTF.

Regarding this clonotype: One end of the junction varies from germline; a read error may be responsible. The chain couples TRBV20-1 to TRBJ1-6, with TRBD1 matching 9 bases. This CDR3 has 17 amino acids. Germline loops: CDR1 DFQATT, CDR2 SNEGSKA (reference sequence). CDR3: CSVRGHRGLGNNSPLHF. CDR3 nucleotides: TGCAGTGTTAGAGGTCACAGGGGGCTAGGAAATAATTCACCCCTCCACTTT.

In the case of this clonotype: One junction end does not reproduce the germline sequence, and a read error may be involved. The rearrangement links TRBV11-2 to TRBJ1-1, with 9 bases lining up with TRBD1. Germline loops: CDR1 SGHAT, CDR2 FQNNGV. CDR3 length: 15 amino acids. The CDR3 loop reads CASSLTQGAKTEAFF. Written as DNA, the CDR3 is TGTGCTAGCAGCTTAACACAGGGGGCGAAAACTGAAGCTTTCTTT.

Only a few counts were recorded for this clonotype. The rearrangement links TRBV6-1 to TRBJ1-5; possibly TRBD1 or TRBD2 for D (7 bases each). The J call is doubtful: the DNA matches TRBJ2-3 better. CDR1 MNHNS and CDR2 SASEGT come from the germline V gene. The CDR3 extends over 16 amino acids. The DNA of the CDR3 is TGTGCCAGCAGTGAATGGAAGGGGGCGGGAGCTCAGCCCCAGTATTTT. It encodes CASSEWKGAGAQPQYF.

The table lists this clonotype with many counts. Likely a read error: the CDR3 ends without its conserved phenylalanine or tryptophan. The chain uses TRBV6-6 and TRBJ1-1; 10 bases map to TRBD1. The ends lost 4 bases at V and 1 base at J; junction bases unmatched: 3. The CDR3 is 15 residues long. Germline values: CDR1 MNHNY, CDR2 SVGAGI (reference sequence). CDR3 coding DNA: TGTGCCAGCAGTTGGACAGGGGGAGCGAACACTGAAGCTTTCTCT. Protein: CASSWTGGANTEAFS.

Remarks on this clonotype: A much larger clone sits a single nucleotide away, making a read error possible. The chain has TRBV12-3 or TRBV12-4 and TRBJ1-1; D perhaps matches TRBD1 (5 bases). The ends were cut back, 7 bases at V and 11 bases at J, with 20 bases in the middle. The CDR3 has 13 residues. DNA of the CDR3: TGTGCCAGCACCTTCACAAGGGGCGAGGGCGCTTTCTTT. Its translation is CASTFTRGEGAFF.

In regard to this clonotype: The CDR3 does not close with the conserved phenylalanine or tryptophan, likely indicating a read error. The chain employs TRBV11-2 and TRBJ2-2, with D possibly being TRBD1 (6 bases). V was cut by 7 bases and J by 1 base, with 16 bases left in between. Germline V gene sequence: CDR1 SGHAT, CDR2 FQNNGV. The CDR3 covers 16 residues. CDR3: CASNTPEQGNTGELFL. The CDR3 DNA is TGTGCCAGCAACACCCCGGAACAGGGGAACACCGGGGAGCTGTTTCTT.

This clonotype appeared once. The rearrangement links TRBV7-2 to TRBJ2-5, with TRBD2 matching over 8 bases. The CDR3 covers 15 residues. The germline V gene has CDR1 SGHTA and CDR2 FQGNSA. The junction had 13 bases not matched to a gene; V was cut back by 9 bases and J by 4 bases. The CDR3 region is CASSPTSVLRETQYF. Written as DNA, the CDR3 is TGTGCCAGTAGCCCGACTAGCGTCTTGCGAGAGACCCAGTACTTC.